A selection of T cell receptor beta chains follows, all from one sample in a study of CD8 T cells in ankylosing spondylitis. Each CDR3 protein gets one entry after TCRdb re-called the 5' RACE reads with MiXCR. The sample records some 200,000 distinct CDR3 sequences, roughly 18% being singletons. Sample: blood, either unsorted or a sorted T cell fraction (not recorded which). The receptors here all came from a male donor under 30 with ankylosing spondylitis or in good health (not recorded which). Both conserved end residues are trimmed from each CDR3. Fields, in order: J gene, clone size, V gene, CDR3 protein. Clone size is shown for a subset of rows, as once, few, many or a class of expanded clone.

TRBJ2-5,many,TRBV5-1,ASIGQETQY
TRBJ2-3,.,TRBV10-1,ASSEGSGEREDTQY
TRBJ2-1,many,TRBV27,ASFLSGALGNEQF
TRBJ1-2,.,TRBV6-5,ASSGHLNYGYT
TRBJ2-1,many,TRBV4-3,ASSQGGQLAGRNNEQF
TRBJ2-1,many,TRBV6-5,ASSATLAGGFSEQF
TRBJ2-5,many,TRBV11-2,ASSPDGRGVETQY
TRBJ2-5,many,TRBV6-2/TRBV6-3,ASSYGTMYQETQY
TRBJ2-2,few,TRBV24-1,ATSRAGSTGELF
TRBJ2-2,many,TRBV21-1,ASSKANSSTNTGELF
TRBJ2-4,many,TRBV12-3/TRBV12-4,ASSQLLAKNIQY
TRBJ2-1,many,TRBV11-2,ASSLDPGGYNEQF
TRBJ1-4,many,TRBV20-1,SAREFLDRVGEKLF
TRBJ2-3,many,TRBV6-4,ASSDSVGGTDTQY
TRBJ1-4,many,TRBV4-3,ASSQDIGGNEKLF
TRBJ2-1,many,TRBV29-1,SVEQGAGNEQF
TRBJ2-1,.,TRBV5-1,ASAREAGGRGDEQF
TRBJ2-7,few,TRBV29-1,SVVSGASYEQY
TRBJ2-3,many,TRBV5-4,ASSGGSDTQY
TRBJ2-3,many,TRBV12-3/TRBV12-4,ASTLREFGDTQY
TRBJ2-3,many,TRBV12-3/TRBV12-4,ASSRRLAGTTDTQY
TRBJ2-3,.,TRBV7-9,ASSRDRVVADTQY
TRBJ2-1,many,TRBV6-5,ASSYGGKIEQF
TRBJ2-1,many,TRBV28,ASSLSPKTGGNSF
TRBJ2-4,.,TRBV6-6,ASSYSLGGNIQY
TRBJ2-7,many,TRBV7-2,ASTPLAGGPRYEQY
TRBJ1-5,.,TRBV20-1,SARWTGGNGNQPQH
TRBJ2-7,few,TRBV20-1,SAKGTGYEQY
TRBJ1-5,many,TRBV6-6,ASRPLDSGREPQH
TRBJ2-5,many,TRBV3-1,ASGPRTGNGETQY
TRBJ2-3,many,TRBV3-1,ASSQDLVSTQY
TRBJ2-5,many,TRBV7-2,ASSLAGGGTETQY
TRBJ1-1,many,TRBV5-1,ASSLRSSNTEAF
TRBJ2-7,many,TRBV12-3/TRBV12-4,ASRGTGIYEQY